This is a list of T cell receptor beta chains from one sample in a study of esophageal squamous cell carcinoma under preoperative chemotherapy. TCRdb passed the PCR reads through MiXCR, listing each CDR3 protein once. The data contain 10,000 to 11,000 distinct CDR3 sequences, roughly 60% of them singletons. Sampling took place from a patient given preoperative chemotherapy. The receptors stem from a human donor with esophageal squamous cell carcinoma. The donor label of this sample is uncertain. Both conserved end residues are part of each CDR3. Each record gives: clone size, V gene, J gene, D gene, CDR3 DNA, CDR3 protein. A D gene is named only where the DNA matches it firmly. Some rows mark clone size as missing; the rest say once, few, many or name a class of expanded clone.

NA	TRBV7-2	TRBJ2-7	TRBD2	TGTGCCAGCAGCGGATCCGGGACTAGCGGGAGCGGTTACGAGCAGTACTTC	CASSGSGTSGSGYEQYF
NA	TRBV7-2	TRBJ2-1	NA	TGTGCCAGCAGCACTCGCCAGGGCCAGGTCAATGAGCAGTTCTTC	CASSTRQGQVNEQFF
NA	TRBV6-1	TRBJ2-5	TRBD2	TGTGCCAGCAGGAATAGCGGGAGCCGCGGGGAGACCCAGTACTTC	CASRNSGSRGETQYF
NA	TRBV7-2	TRBJ2-1	NA	TGTGCCAGCAGCCCGACGGGTCAAAACTACGAGCAGTTCTTC	CASSPTGQNYEQFF
few	TRBV6-1	TRBJ2-7	NA	TGTGCCAGCAGTGTTCAAAACACCTACGAGCAGTACTTC	CASSVQNTYEQYF
NA	TRBV6-4	TRBJ2-1	NA	TGTGCCAGCAGCGAGGCGAGCGTGTGCGGAGATAAGCAGTACTTT	CASSEASVCGDKQYF
NA	TRBV6-5	TRBJ2-3	TRBD2	TGTGCCAGCAGTTCTTTTCTAGCGGGAGGGCGGGCAGATACGCAGTATTTT	CASSSFLAGGRADTQYF
NA	TRBV6-5	TRBJ2-1	NA	TGTGCCAGCAGTTACTCGAGCGATAAGCAGTTTTTT	CASSYSSDKQFF
NA	TRBV7-2	TRBJ2-4	NA	TGTGCCAGCAGCTTAGAATATACCTCCTACAATGAGCAGTACTTC	CASSLEYTSYNEQYF
few	TRBV7-6	TRBJ2-7	TRBD2	TGTGCCAGCAGCCCCGGGACTAGCGGGAGTTACGAGCAGTACTTC	CASSPGTSGSYEQYF
few	TRBV6-1	TRBJ2-2	NA	TGTGCCAGCAGTGAGGAGAACACCGGGGAGCTGTTTTTT	CASSEENTGELFF
NA	TRBV7-2	TRBJ2-2	NA	TGTGCCAGCAGGCGCAGATGGGACACCGGGGAGCTGTTTTTT	CASRRRWDTGELFF
NA	TRBV10-3	TRBJ2-1	NA	TGTGCCATCAGTGATTCTACAGTACACAATGAGCAGTTCTTC	CAISDSTVHNEQFF
NA	TRBV10-2	TRBJ2-5	NA	TGCCGCATCACGGGGGTAGGAGCCAAAGACACTCAGTACTTC	CRITGVGAKDTQYF
NA	TRBV6-4	TRBJ2-3	NA	TGTGCCAGCAGTGACTTGTGGGGGTGCGCCACAAATACGCAGTATTTT	CASSDLWGCATNTQYF
once	TRBV12-3/TRBV12-4	TRBJ1-1	TRBD1	TGTGCCAGCAGTAGACAGGGTGAAAGCACTGAAGCTTTCTTT	CASSRQGESTEAFF
NA	TRBV6-1	TRBJ2-2	TRBD2	TGTGCCAGCAGGATCCGGACTAGCTTGCCCGGGGAGCTGTTTTTT	CASRIRTSLPGELFF
NA	TRBV6-1	TRBJ2-3	TRBD2	TGTGCCAGCAGCTCACGAGGTGCGGGCTCGGGGGGAGCGGACCAAGAGACGCAGTACTTT	CASSSRGAGSGGADQETQYF
NA	TRBV27	TRBJ2-1	NA	TGTGCCAGCAGTTTATCCAGGCCTAGCTACAATGAGCAGTTCTTC	CASSLSRPSYNEQFF
few	TRBV7-2	TRBJ2-2	NA	TGTGCCAGCAGCTTAGACGGGACATCGGGGGCCACCGGGGAGCTGTTTTTT	CASSLDGTSGATGELFF
NA	TRBV30	TRBJ2-1	NA	TGTGCCTGGAGGGGCGGGGACAATGAGCAGTTCTTC	CAWRGGDNEQFF
NA	TRBV6-1	TRBJ2-7	NA	TGTGCCAGCGGGGGGTTTTGGGGAAGCTACCCAGAGACGCAGTATTTC	CASGGFWGSYPETQYF
NA	TRBV6-1	TRBJ2-1	NA	TGTGCCAGCAGTGAAGGAGCAGGGGGGAGCTCCTACAATGAGCAGTTCTTC	CASSEGAGGSSYNEQFF
NA	TRBV11-3	TRBJ2-5	NA	TGTGCCAGCAGCAAACAAGGAGTGTGGCAAGAGACCCAGTACTTC	CASSKQGVWQETQYF
NA	TRBV6-5	TRBJ2-7	TRBD2	TGTGCCAGCAGCTACGGACTAGCGGGAGGTTACGAGCAGTACTTC	CASSYGLAGGYEQYF
NA	TRBV6-1	TRBJ2-3	NA	TGTGCCAGCAGGGGGTTTTGGGGAAGTGACCAAGATACGCAGTATTTT	CASRGFWGSDQDTQYF
few	TRBV7-2	TRBJ2-5	NA	TGTGCCAGCAGCTTAGTGGGGGACAATGAGCAGTACTTC	CASSLVGDNEQYF
many	TRBV6-5	TRBJ1-6	TRBD1	TGTGCCAGCAGTTACACCGGGACAGATAATTCACCCCTCCACTTT	CASSYTGTDNSPLHF
NA	TRBV7-2	TRBJ2-3	TRBD1	TGTGCCAGCAGCGCACGACAGGGGGGGGCCACAAACACGCAGTATTTT	CASSARQGGATNTQYF
NA	TRBV6-1	TRBJ2-4	TRBD2	TGTGCCAGCCGTGTCTTGGGGGGGAGATCCAAAAATACGCAGTACTTC	CASRVLGGRSKNTQYF
NA	TRBV6-1	TRBJ2-5	TRBD1	TGTGCCAGCAGTGTGCAGCCGGGACAGGGGGAGACCCAGTACTTC	CASSVQPGQGETQYF
few	TRBV11-2	TRBJ2-1	NA	TGTGCCAGCAGCCTACAACTATTCGTCGGGACCTACAATGAGCAGTTCTTC	CASSLQLFVGTYNEQFF
NA	TRBV20-1	TRBJ2-1	TRBD2	TGCAGTGCTAGTGACAGAGGCACTAGCGGGATCAATGAGCAGTTCTTC	CSASDRGTSGINEQFF
NA	TRBV6-1	TRBJ2-2	TRBD1	TGTGCCAGCAGTGAAGTACAGGGGGCGATCGGGGAGCTGTTTTTT	CASSEVQGAIGELFF
NA	TRBV10-2	TRBJ2-2	TRBD2	TGCGCCAGCAGGATAGCGGGACCTAACACCGGGGAGCTGTTTTTT	CASRIAGPNTGELFF
NA	TRBV6-9	TRBJ2-7	NA	TGTGCCAGCAGTTTCCCTAGTTGCCAGAACGAGCAGTACTTC	CASSFPSCQNEQYF
NA	TRBV6-1	TRBJ2-3	TRBD2	TGTGCCAGCAGTGGGACTAGCGGGTACGATGCGCAGTTCTTT	CASSGTSGYDAQFF
NA	TRBV7-2	TRBJ2-3	TRBD2	TGTGCCAGCAGCCTTGGACTAGCGGGAGATACGCAGTATTTT	CASSLGLAGDTQYF
NA	TRBV7-2	TRBJ1-4	NA	TGTGCCAGCAGCTTGGACCGCTCAAATGAAAAACTGTTTTTT	CASSLDRSNEKLFF
NA	TRBV6-1	TRBJ2-1	TRBD2	TGTGCCAGCAGTGAATTTGTCGGGAGGGGAAATGAGCAGTTCTTC	CASSEFVGRGNEQFF
NA	TRBV6-1	TRBJ2-3	NA	TGTGCCAGCCGACCCTTTGATGGTCTAGCGCTGAGCACAGATACGCAGTATTTT	CASRPFDGLALSTDTQYF
NA	TRBV6-1	TRBJ1-5	NA	TGTGCCAGCAAGGGCACGAGGGCCGAACAGCCCCAGCATTTT	CASKGTRAEQPQHF
NA	TRBV7-2	TRBJ2-1	NA	TGTGCCAGCAGCCATGCCGCGGCAGTCCAAGAGACCCAGTTCTTC	CASSHAAAVQETQFF
NA	TRBV6-1	TRBJ2-5	NA	TGTGCCAGCAGTGAAGATGCGGCCGGAGATACCCAGTACTTC	CASSEDAAGDTQYF
NA	TRBV12-3/TRBV12-4	TRBJ2-1	NA	TGTGCCAGCAGTCTAAAGACCGATGAGCAGTTCTTC	CASSLKTDEQFF
NA	TRBV6-1	TRBJ2-5	NA	TGTGCCAGCAGATCAGGGGAGCTACGCGGGAGAACCCCGGGGGAGACCCAGTACTTC	CASRSGELRGRTPGETQYF